A selection of T cell receptor beta chains follows, all from one sample in a study of B cell selection in AIRE deficiency. Here immunoSEQ multiplex PCR was the method, and the copy in TCRdb shows in-frame clones only, minus some. This repertoire shows some 22,000 clones, around 96% found once; its top ten account for under 0.2%. The sequenced sample was CD4+CD127+ conventional T cells sorted from PBMCs. These receptors were taken from a human donor in good health. Both conserved end residues are part of each CDR3. The D gene is left open where the match is weak. Only some rows state a clone size, as once, few, many or a class for expanded clones.

v_gene: TRBV11-1; d_gene: TRBD2; abundance: .; j_gene: TRBJ2-5; CDR3aa: CASSLTLRTSGLETQYF; CDR3nt: TGTGCCAGCAGCTTAACCCTCAGGACTAGCGGACTGGAGACCCAGTACTTC
v_gene: TRBV5-1; d_gene: .; abundance: .; j_gene: TRBJ1-2; CDR3aa: CASSLAPAGVFYGYTF; CDR3nt: TGCGCCAGCAGCTTGGCCCCCGCAGGGGTGTTCTATGGCTACACCTTC
v_gene: TRBV4-3; d_gene: TRBD2; abundance: .; j_gene: TRBJ2-1; CDR3aa: CASSLSGSYNEQFF; CDR3nt: TGCGCCAGCAGCCTAAGCGGGAGCTACAATGAGCAGTTCTTC
v_gene: TRBV30; d_gene: .; abundance: .; j_gene: TRBJ1-4; CDR3aa: CASHPGPLGEKLFF; CDR3nt: TGTGCCTCCCATCCGGGACCGCTTGGCGAAAAACTGTTTTTT
v_gene: TRBV5-1; d_gene: TRBD2; abundance: .; j_gene: TRBJ2-3; CDR3aa: CASSYSSGGGTDTQYF; CDR3nt: TGCGCCAGCAGCTACTCTAGCGGGGGTGGCACAGATACGCAGTATTTT
v_gene: TRBV7-3; d_gene: .; abundance: once; j_gene: TRBJ2-3; CDR3aa: CASSLAPHTQYF; CDR3nt: TGTGCCAGCAGCCTCGCTCCACATACGCAGTATTTT
v_gene: TRBV13; d_gene: .; abundance: .; j_gene: TRBJ2-7; CDR3aa: CASSRRKTYEQYF; CDR3nt: TGTGCCAGCAGTCGACGGAAAACCTACGAGCAGTACTTC
v_gene: TRBV6-5; d_gene: .; abundance: .; j_gene: TRBJ1-3; CDR3aa: CASSYGQKPSGNTIYF; CDR3nt: TGTGCCAGCAGTTATGGACAGAAACCCTCTGGAAACACCATATATTTT
v_gene: TRBV7-3; d_gene: .; abundance: .; j_gene: TRBJ2-1; CDR3aa: CASSLSDVGEQFF; CDR3nt: TGTGCCAGCAGCTTATCGGACGTCGGTGAGCAGTTCTTC
v_gene: TRBV4-3; d_gene: .; abundance: .; j_gene: TRBJ1-3; CDR3aa: CASSQDQGGYSGNTIYF; CDR3nt: TGCGCCAGCAGCCAAGATCAAGGAGGATACTCTGGAAACACCATATATTTT
v_gene: TRBV5-1; d_gene: .; abundance: .; j_gene: TRBJ2-7; CDR3aa: CASSLRSSADFFTYEQYF; CDR3nt: TGCGCCAGCAGCTTGCGTTCGTCAGCGGACTTCTTTACCTACGAGCAGTACTTC
v_gene: TRBV19; d_gene: .; abundance: .; j_gene: TRBJ1-2; CDR3aa: CASTHREGYGYTF; CDR3nt: TGTGCCAGTACCCACAGGGAGGGTTATGGCTACACCTTC
v_gene: TRBV7-2; d_gene: TRBD1; abundance: .; j_gene: TRBJ2-5; CDR3aa: CASSLAGTVQETQYF; CDR3nt: TGTGCCAGCAGCTTAGCGGGGACAGTACAAGAGACCCAGTACTTC
v_gene: TRBV6-1; d_gene: TRBD1; abundance: .; j_gene: TRBJ1-4; CDR3aa: CASVSRDRGWEKLFF; CDR3nt: TGTGCCAGTGTCAGCCGGGACAGGGGATGGGAAAAACTGTTTTTT
v_gene: TRBV7-2; d_gene: TRBD1; abundance: .; j_gene: TRBJ1-2; CDR3aa: CASSVGQVHGYTF; CDR3nt: TGTGCCAGCAGCGTGGGACAGGTCCACGGCTACACCTTC
v_gene: TRBV19; d_gene: .; abundance: .; j_gene: TRBJ1-2; CDR3aa: CASSDRDFNYGYTF; CDR3nt: TGTGCCAGTAGTGATCGAGATTTTAACTATGGCTACACCTTC
v_gene: TRBV19; d_gene: TRBD1; abundance: .; j_gene: TRBJ1-5; CDR3aa: CASSKGQGMIQPQHF; CDR3nt: TGTGCCAGTAGTAAGGGACAGGGAATGATTCAGCCCCAGCATTTT
v_gene: TRBV7-2; d_gene: .; abundance: .; j_gene: TRBJ2-7; CDR3aa: CASSLAASEQYF; CDR3nt: TGTGCCAGCAGCTTAGCGGCGTCCGAGCAGTACTTC
v_gene: TRBV23-1; d_gene: TRBD1; abundance: .; j_gene: TRBJ2-4; CDR3aa: CASSQPGQGEYIQYF; CDR3nt: TGCGCCAGCAGTCAACCGGGACAGGGGGAGTACATTCAGTACTTC
v_gene: TRBV5-1; d_gene: .; abundance: .; j_gene: TRBJ2-7; CDR3aa: CASSLGSNNYEQYF; CDR3nt: TGCGCCAGCAGCTTGGGAAGTAACAACTACGAGCAGTACTTC
v_gene: TRBV7-8; d_gene: .; abundance: .; j_gene: TRBJ2-7; CDR3aa: CASSSYDRYEQYF; CDR3nt: TGTGCCAGCAGCTCCTATGACAGATACGAGCAGTACTTC
v_gene: TRBV5-5; d_gene: .; abundance: .; j_gene: TRBJ1-5; CDR3aa: CASSFARINQPQHF; CDR3nt: TGTGCCAGCAGCTTCGCTCGGATCAATCAGCCCCAGCATTTT
v_gene: TRBV5-1; d_gene: TRBD2; abundance: .; j_gene: TRBJ2-2; CDR3aa: CASSLSSGAAGELFF; CDR3nt: TGCGCCAGCAGCTTGTCTAGCGGGGCGGCCGGGGAGCTGTTTTTT
v_gene: TRBV7-7; d_gene: TRBD2; abundance: .; j_gene: TRBJ2-1; CDR3aa: CASSPNSGGPGGEQFF; CDR3nt: TGTGCCAGCAGCCCCAATTCGGGGGGGCCAGGTGGTGAGCAGTTCTTC
v_gene: TRBV5-1; d_gene: TRBD2; abundance: .; j_gene: TRBJ2-2; CDR3aa: CASSPSGGMNTGELFF; CDR3nt: TGCGCCAGCAGCCCTAGCGGGGGGATGAACACCGGGGAGCTGTTTTTT
v_gene: TRBV6-1; d_gene: .; abundance: .; j_gene: TRBJ2-3; CDR3aa: CASSDFPREGTQYF; CDR3nt: TGTGCCAGCAGTGACTTTCCCAGGGAAGGGACGCAGTATTTT
v_gene: TRBV5-1; d_gene: TRBD2; abundance: .; j_gene: TRBJ2-5; CDR3aa: CASSPWRTSGGRGQETQYF; CDR3nt: TGCGCCAGCAGCCCCTGGCGGACTAGCGGGGGGCGGGGGCAAGAGACCCAGTACTTC
v_gene: TRBV7-9; d_gene: TRBD1; abundance: .; j_gene: TRBJ1-1; CDR3aa: CASSGTDMNTEAFF; CDR3nt: TGTGCCAGCTCAGGGACAGATATGAACACTGAAGCTTTCTTT
v_gene: TRBV9; d_gene: .; abundance: .; j_gene: TRBJ1-1; CDR3aa: CASSAQGVLNTEAFF; CDR3nt: TGTGCCAGCAGCGCACAGGGTGTACTGAACACTGAAGCTTTCTTT
v_gene: TRBV10-2; d_gene: .; abundance: .; j_gene: TRBJ2-5; CDR3aa: CASSEPRANYQETQYF; CDR3nt: TGCGCCAGCAGTGAGCCTCGGGCTAACTACCAAGAGACCCAGTACTTC
v_gene: TRBV6-1; d_gene: .; abundance: .; j_gene: TRBJ1-4; CDR3aa: CASSVQGAEKLFF; CDR3nt: TGTGCCAGCAGTGTCCAGGGAGCGGAAAAACTGTTTTTT